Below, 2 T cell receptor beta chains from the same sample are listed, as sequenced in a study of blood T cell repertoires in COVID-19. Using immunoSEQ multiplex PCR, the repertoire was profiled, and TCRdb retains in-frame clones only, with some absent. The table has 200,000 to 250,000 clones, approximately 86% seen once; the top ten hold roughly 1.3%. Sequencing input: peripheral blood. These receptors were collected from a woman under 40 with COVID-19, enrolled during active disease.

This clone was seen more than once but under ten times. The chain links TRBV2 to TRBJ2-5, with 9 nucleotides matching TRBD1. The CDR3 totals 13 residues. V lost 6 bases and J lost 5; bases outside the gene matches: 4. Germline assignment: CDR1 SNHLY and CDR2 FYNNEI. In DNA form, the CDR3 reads TGTGCCAGCAGCAGGGACAGGGTGGAGACCCAGTACTTC. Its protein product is CASSRDRVETQYF.

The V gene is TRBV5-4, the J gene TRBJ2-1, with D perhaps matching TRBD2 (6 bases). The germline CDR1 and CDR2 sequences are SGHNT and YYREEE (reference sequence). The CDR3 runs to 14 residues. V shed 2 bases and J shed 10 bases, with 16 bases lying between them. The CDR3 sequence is CASSFGGSLREQFF. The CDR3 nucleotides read TGTGCCAGCAGCTTTGGGGGGTCGCTCCGGGAGCAGTTCTTC.